These T cell receptor beta chains were read from a single sample in a study of PD-L1 blockade in urothelial cancer. Produced via immunoSEQ multiplex PCR; TCRdb's table is partial and in-frame only. This table holds some 51,000 clones, approximately 86% found once. The starting material was PBMCs, obtained around atezolizumab (anti-PD-L1) treatment. All receptors derive from a man in his sixties with urothelial cancer. The CDR3 runs from the conserved cysteine through the conserved F or W. A D gene is named only where the DNA matches it firmly. The size field is filled for only some rows; it gives once, few, many or a size class.

j_call,d_call,v_call,clone_size,cdr3_nt,cdr3_aa
TRBJ2-3,TRBD2,TRBV14,NA,TGTGCCAGCAGCCAAGAACTGGCGGGAGTTCAAGATACGCAGTATTTT,CASSQELAGVQDTQYF
TRBJ2-1,NA,TRBV9,few,TGTGCCAGCGCGACAGCGTACAATGAGCAGTTCTTC,CASATAYNEQFF
TRBJ2-5,TRBD1,TRBV7-9,NA,TGTGCCAGCAGCCCCGGGACAGGGGGCTTCGAGACCCAGTACTTC,CASSPGTGGFETQYF
TRBJ1-5,NA,TRBV5-6,NA,TGTGCCAGCAGCTTTTACAGGGATCAGCCCCAGCATTTT,CASSFYRDQPQHF
TRBJ1-1,NA,TRBV7-6,NA,TGTGCCAGCAGCTTAGACGGGTCCACTGAAGCTTTCTTT,CASSLDGSTEAFF
TRBJ1-2,NA,TRBV7-9,NA,TGTGCCAGCAGCTTAGCGATCAAGGAGGGACTGCGAGGCTACACCTTC,CASSLAIKEGLRGYTF
TRBJ1-1,TRBD1,TRBV7-8,NA,TGTGCCAGCAGCCACCCGGGACAGGTCCGGGGGGCTTTCTTT,CASSHPGQVRGAFF
TRBJ2-1,TRBD2,TRBV29-1,NA,TGCAGCGTTGAGCTACTAGCGGGAGTTTTGAATGAGCAGTTCTTC,CSVELLAGVLNEQFF
TRBJ1-3,TRBD1,TRBV6-5,NA,TGTGCCAGCAGCTTTGGACAGGGGGGAAACACCATATATTTT,CASSFGQGGNTIYF
TRBJ2-3,NA,TRBV7-3,NA,TGTGCCAGCAGCTTAATGGCGCGAGGTACAGATACGCAGTATTTT,CASSLMARGTDTQYF
TRBJ2-1,TRBD1,TRBV11-2,NA,TGTGCCAGCAGCTTAGATCGCCCCGGGACAGGGATTGACTACAATGAGCAGTTCTTC,CASSLDRPGTGIDYNEQFF
TRBJ1-1,NA,TRBV7-8,NA,TGTGCCAGCAGCCCCCAGACTGAAGCTTTCTTT,CASSPQTEAFF
TRBJ2-3,NA,TRBV9,NA,TGTGCCAGCAGCGTCAAAGGGGGAACAGATACGCAGTATTTT,CASSVKGGTDTQYF
TRBJ2-2,NA,TRBV10-3,NA,TGTGCCATCAGTGAGACGGGGGGCGTAGGACCCGGGGAGCTGTTTTTT,CAISETGGVGPGELFF
TRBJ2-7,TRBD1,TRBV5-1,NA,TGCGCCAGCAGCTTACGGGACAGGGCGGGGGAGCAGTACTTC,CASSLRDRAGEQYF
TRBJ2-6,NA,TRBV6-1,NA,TGTGCCAGCAGTTCAGGGGCTGGGGCCAACGTCCTGACTTTC,CASSSGAGANVLTF
TRBJ1-5,NA,TRBV30,NA,TGTGCCTGGAGTGTACGGGGAAATAGCAATCAGCCCCAGCATTTT,CAWSVRGNSNQPQHF
TRBJ2-7,NA,TRBV5-1,NA,TGCGCCAGCGGCTCTGGACACCTCTACGAGCAGTACTTC,CASGSGHLYEQYF
TRBJ2-1,TRBD2,TRBV28,NA,TGTGCCAGCACGGGGACTAGCGGGAGGGCCCGTGAGCAGTTCTTC,CASTGTSGRAREQFF
TRBJ2-2,TRBD2,TRBV19,once,TGTGCCAGTACCTCGGGACTAGCGGGTTCCGGGGAGCTGTTTTTT,CASTSGLAGSGELFF
TRBJ1-1,NA,TRBV18,NA,TGTGCCAGCTCACACAACGGCAAGGAGGGTGAAGCTTTCTTT,CASSHNGKEGEAFF
TRBJ2-7,NA,TRBV20-1,once,TGCAGTGCCTCCCCGGAGTTCGAGCAGTACTTC,CSASPEFEQYF
TRBJ1-2,NA,TRBV27,few,TGTGCCAGCAGTTTAAAACAGTACCATGGCTACACCTTC,CASSLKQYHGYTF
TRBJ1-5,NA,TRBV6-1,NA,TGTGCCAGCAGTGAAGACGGGAGGGGCTTAAATCAGCCCCAGCATTTT,CASSEDGRGLNQPQHF
TRBJ1-1,NA,TRBV5-6,NA,TGTGCCAGCAGCCTCTCAGACAGGGAAGCTTTCTTT,CASSLSDREAFF
TRBJ2-3,NA,TRBV7-3,NA,TGTGCCAGCAGCTTAAGGTCTAGTGGCACAGATACGCAGTATTTT,CASSLRSSGTDTQYF
TRBJ1-5,TRBD1,TRBV7-9,NA,TGTGCCAGCAGCTTAGCGGGACAGGGTCAGCCCCAGCATTTT,CASSLAGQGQPQHF
TRBJ1-1,NA,TRBV18,NA,TGTGCCAGCTCAAACGACTTTACGGGGACTGAAGCTTTCTTT,CASSNDFTGTEAFF
TRBJ2-1,TRBD2,TRBV13,NA,TGTGCCAGCAGCTTAGGAGGGACCGCGGGGGATGAGCAGTTCTTC,CASSLGGTAGDEQFF
TRBJ1-3,NA,TRBV2,NA,TGTGCCAGCAGTCCCCAAGGCGTCGGGACAACCACTGGAAACACCATATATTTT,CASSPQGVGTTTGNTIYF
TRBJ2-1,TRBD2,TRBV5-1,NA,TGCGCCAGCAGCGGGACTAGCGGTTACAATGAGCAGTTCTTC,CASSGTSGYNEQFF
TRBJ2-3,NA,TRBV7-9,NA,TGTGCCAGCAGCTGGGCTAGCGTGACGAGCACAGATACGCAGTATTTT,CASSWASVTSTDTQYF
TRBJ1-1,NA,TRBV29-1,NA,TGCAGCGGAACAGGATTCTATCCCTTACATGAAGCTTTCTTT,CSGTGFYPLHEAFF
TRBJ1-5,NA,TRBV11-2,once,TGTGCCAGCAGCTTAGGAGGCGCGGGGGGCCAGCCCCAGCATTTT,CASSLGGAGGQPQHF
TRBJ1-5,TRBD1,TRBV7-6,NA,TGTGCCAGCAGCTTATCGGACAGGGGGCTTTATAGCAATCAGCCCCAGCATTTT,CASSLSDRGLYSNQPQHF
TRBJ2-1,TRBD2,TRBV9,NA,TGTGCCAGCAGCACCCCTAGCGGGAGGGCCTCCCATGAGCAGTTCTTC,CASSTPSGRASHEQFF
TRBJ1-5,TRBD1,TRBV5-5,NA,TGTGCCAGCAGCGGCCGGACAGGTATCAATCAGCCCCAGCATTTT,CASSGRTGINQPQHF
TRBJ1-3,TRBD1,TRBV30,NA,TGTGCCTGGACGAGGGGACAGGGAGTAGGAAACACCATATATTTT,CAWTRGQGVGNTIYF
TRBJ1-1,TRBD1,TRBV18,NA,TGTGCCAGCTCACCCTTACAGGGGGAGAACACTGAAGCTTTCTTT,CASSPLQGENTEAFF
TRBJ1-4,NA,TRBV2,NA,TGTGCCAGCAGTGAACCCTACAGGGCGAATAGTGAAAAACTGTTTTTT,CASSEPYRANSEKLFF
TRBJ2-1,TRBD1,TRBV11-2,NA,TGTGCCAGCAGCTCGGACAGGGGGCCCTACAATGAGCAGTTCTTC,CASSSDRGPYNEQFF
TRBJ2-1,TRBD1,TRBV10-3,NA,TGTGCCATCAGTGGACGGACAGGGGCTTACAATGAGCAGTTCTTC,CAISGRTGAYNEQFF
TRBJ1-5,NA,TRBV7-9,NA,TGTGCCAGCAGCTTAGCAACTTTAGGGGGCAATCAGCCCCAGCATTTT,CASSLATLGGNQPQHF
TRBJ1-5,NA,TRBV28,NA,TGTGCCAGCTACGCAGGGGCCAATCAGCCCCAGCATTTT,CASYAGANQPQHF
TRBJ1-1,NA,TRBV6-1,NA,TGTGCCACGCGATGGGCGTCCAGGGACACTGAAGCTTTCTTT,CATRWASRDTEAFF
TRBJ2-5,NA,TRBV7-9,NA,TGTGCCAGCAGCCCCACATTCAATGGAGGAGAGACCCAGTACTTC,CASSPTFNGGETQYF
TRBJ2-5,NA,TRBV30,NA,TGTGCCTGGAGTTCTTCGTTCCAAGAGACCCAGTACTTC,CAWSSSFQETQYF